The T cell receptor beta chain described here comes from a study of shared T cell receptors in the human thymus. Using immunoSEQ multiplex PCR, the repertoire was profiled, and TCRdb retains in-frame clones only, with some absent. This sample has approximately 400,000 clones, with roughly 94% found just once. Trimming left V 6 bases short and J 6 bases short, with 15 bases between. This CDR3 is 14 amino acids long. CDR1 and CDR2 from the germline V gene are MNHEY and SMNVEV (reference sequence). Sequenced sample: thymocytes. The rearrangement links TRBV27 to TRBJ1-5; D gene uncertain. The receptor's source is a human donor. The CDR3 nucleotides are TGTGCCAGCAGCCTTGGGCCCCTCGGTCAGCCCCAGCATTTT. Translating it yields CASSLGPLGQPQHF.